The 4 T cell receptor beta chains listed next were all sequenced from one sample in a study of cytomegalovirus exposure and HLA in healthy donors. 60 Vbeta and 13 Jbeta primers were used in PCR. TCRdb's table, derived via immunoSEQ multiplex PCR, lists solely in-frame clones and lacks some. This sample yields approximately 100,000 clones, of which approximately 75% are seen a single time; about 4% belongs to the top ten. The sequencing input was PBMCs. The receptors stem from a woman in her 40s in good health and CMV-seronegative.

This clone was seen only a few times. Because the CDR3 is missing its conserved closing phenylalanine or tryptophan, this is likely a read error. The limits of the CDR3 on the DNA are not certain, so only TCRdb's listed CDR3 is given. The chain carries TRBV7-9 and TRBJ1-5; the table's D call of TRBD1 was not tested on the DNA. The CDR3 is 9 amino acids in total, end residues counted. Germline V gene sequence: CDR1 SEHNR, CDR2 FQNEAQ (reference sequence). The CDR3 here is CASSGWGLP.

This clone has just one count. The CDR3 sequence: CASGGLAGGLRTQYF. For the CDR3, the DNA is TGTGCCAGCGGAGGACTAGCGGGGGGGCTTAGGACCCAGTACTTC. V is TRBV9 and J is TRBJ2-5; TRBD2 aligns across 15 bases. Trimming cost V 7 bases and J 7 bases; bases outside gene matches: 8. Germline lookup yields CDR1 SGDLS and CDR2 YYNGEE. The CDR3 totals 15 residues.

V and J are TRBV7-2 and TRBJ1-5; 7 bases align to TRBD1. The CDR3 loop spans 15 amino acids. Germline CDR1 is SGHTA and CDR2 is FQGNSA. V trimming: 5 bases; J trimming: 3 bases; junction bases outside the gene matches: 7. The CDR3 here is CASSLGTAYNQPQHF. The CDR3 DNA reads TGTGCCAGCAGCCTGGGGACAGCATACAATCAGCCCCAGCATTTT.

CDR3 in DNA: TGTGCCAGCAGCCACTCGCGGACAGGGAACTCCTATAATTCACCCCTCCACTTT. Translation gives CASSHSRTGNSYNSPLHF. The chain uses TRBV28 and TRBJ1-6; 8 positions match TRBD1. The CDR3 totals 18 residues. The germline gives CDR1 MDHEN, CDR2 SYDVKM. With V trimmed by 6 bases and J by 0 bases, 10 bases remained unmatched.